The rows below give T cell receptor beta chains drawn from one sample of a study of T-cell memory formation after mild COVID-19. TCRdb re-analysed the 5' RACE reads in MiXCR, keeping a single row per CDR3 protein. The repertoire holds more than 200,000 distinct CDR3 sequences, with about 16% as singletons. The specimen sequenced was PBMCs or a T cell subset sorted from them (not recorded which). These receptors were taken from a man between 18 and 35 years old who had mild COVID-19 (a few samples of this study predate the infection). Cell type and time point are not known. Both conserved end residues are trimmed from each CDR3.

>TRBV15|TRBJ1-1
ATSRDQGYTEAF
>TRBV7-8|TRBJ2-4
ASSPQLAGGNIQY
>TRBV6-6|TRBJ1-2
ASSYVQALDGYT
>TRBV15|TRBJ1-5
ATSPDPLAQH
>TRBV5-5|TRBJ1-1
ASSLDRPWRAF
>TRBV20-1|TRBJ1-1
SVRGMTGRNTEAF
>TRBV28|TRBJ1-2
ASSAQGADYGYT
>TRBV5-1|TRBJ1-2
ASSFSSRPYGYT
>TRBV5-1|TRBJ2-5
ASSPVTGGEETQY
>TRBV5-5|TRBJ1-2
ASSRDVDNYGYT
>TRBV10-3|TRBJ1-2
AISESSSGYT
>TRBV12-3/TRBV12-4|TRBJ1-1
ASSLNLPGQGAEAF
>TRBV20-1|TRBJ2-1
SARAYNEQF
>TRBV6-2/TRBV6-3|TRBJ2-5
ASSSRDREGETQY
>TRBV7-2|TRBJ1-1
ASSLQGARFTEAF
>TRBV4-1|TRBJ1-5
ASSQGQGHQPQH
>TRBV6-2/TRBV6-3|TRBJ1-1
ASSSPRNTEAF
>TRBV12-3/TRBV12-4|TRBJ1-4
ASSPSRGFHEKLF
>TRBV11-2|TRBJ2-1
ASSLLAGTSRNEQF
>TRBV7-9|TRBJ2-3
ASSPGNTQY
>TRBV5-1|TRBJ1-2
ASSWAFDYGYT
>TRBV11-2|TRBJ2-1
ASTLGSTNEQF
>TRBV6-1|TRBJ1-1
ASSEGRGLEAF
>TRBV20-1|TRBJ2-7
SASSGVSSYEQY
>TRBV7-2|TRBJ2-1
ASSIRDTQF
>TRBV13|TRBJ2-1
ASSPPGVIKAEQF
>TRBV28|TRBJ2-7
ASTVGYEQY
>TRBV5-6|TRBJ2-3
ASINRQGITDTQY
>TRBV15|TRBJ1-4
ATSRDLGWDEKLF
>TRBV5-1|TRBJ2-7
ASSMSSYEQY
>TRBV7-2|TRBJ2-2
ASSFPRLAGDTGELF
>TRBV29-1|TRBJ2-7
SVERTGTVDEQY
>TRBV20-1|TRBJ2-1
SARAWFNEQF
>TRBV7-3|TRBJ2-3
ASSLTGTSGPVTDTQY
>TRBV29-1|TRBJ1-1
GVEGGNTEAF
>TRBV7-2|TRBJ2-5
ASRLGGYQETQY
>TRBV20-1|TRBJ1-1
SANNPQGARGTEAF
>TRBV2|TRBJ1-2
ASSVSGPGYT
>TRBV20-1|TRBJ1-1
SARDRTLGTGLTEAF
>TRBV3-1|TRBJ2-2
ASRADYTGELF
>TRBV2|TRBJ2-1
ASSRRVAGGLNEQF
>TRBV7-2|TRBJ2-3
ASRFLGAERGTQY
>TRBV5-1|TRBJ1-6
ASSPGPTRDSPLH
>TRBV7-2|TRBJ2-1
ASSRTSGGAVNEQF
>TRBV12-3/TRBV12-4|TRBJ1-6
ASSRTGSRSPLH
>TRBV5-1|TRBJ2-1
ASSSGPSGEQF
>TRBV7-2|TRBJ1-6
ASSSGTGQGSPLH
>TRBV5-1|TRBJ2-5
ASSLVWETQY
>TRBV10-2|TRBJ1-5
ASSESDRYQPQH
>TRBV7-3|TRBJ2-3
ASSQARDTQY
>TRBV3-1|TRBJ2-3
ASSSINRGHSTDTQY